A single sample is the source of the 29 T cell receptor beta chains below, sequenced in a study of PD-1 blockade in classical Hodgkin lymphoma. Patients all relapsed after autologous stem cell transplantation, and there was variation in brentuximab vedotin exposure. Using immunoSEQ multiplex PCR, the repertoire was profiled, and TCRdb retains in-frame clones only, with some absent. Of more than 140,000 clones listed, around 84% are singletons. This material consisted of peripheral blood mononuclear cells (PBMCs), taken before the second cycle of nivolumab. These TCRs come from a human donor with classical Hodgkin lymphoma.

This clone came up once. V gene TRBV6-5 combines with J gene TRBJ1-1; perhaps TRBD1 as D (6 bases). Per germline, CDR1 MNHEY and CDR2 SVGAGI. CDR3 length: 15 amino acids. Trimming removed 0 bases at V and 0 bases at J, with 8 bases between. The CDR3 region has the DNA TGTGCCAGCAGTTACTCGGGACATTTGAACACTGAAGCTTTCTTT. The encoded protein is CASSYSGHLNTEAFF.

This chain connects TRBV27 to TRBJ2-1, with TRBD2 identical over 8 bases. With 3 bases clipped from V and 4 bases from J, the junction kept 5 bases outside the gene matches. CDR3 length equals 15 residues. The germline gives CDR1 MNHEY, CDR2 SMNVEV (reference sequence). CDR3 loop: CASSFGAGEYNEQFF. In DNA form, the CDR3 reads TGTGCCAGCAGTTTCGGAGCGGGAGAATACAATGAGCAGTTCTTC.

V and J are TRBV28 and TRBJ2-7; TRBD2 matches at 11 bases. The CDR3 covers 16 residues. Germline V gene lookup returns CDR1 MDHEN and CDR2 SYDVKM. V trimming: 6 bases; J trimming: 7 bases; junction bases outside the gene matches: 14. The CDR3 bases are TGTGCCAGCAGCAAAACTAGCGGGAGTCAGGGGGGTGAGCAGTACTTC. Encoded protein: CASSKTSGSQGGEQYF.

CDR3 loop: CASSSRTGIFYGYTF. The CDR3 coding sequence is TGTGCCAGTAGTAGCCGGACGGGCATCTTCTATGGCTACACCTTC. The chain recombines TRBV19 with TRBJ1-2; D call uncertain. The CDR3 contains 15 residues. Trimming cost V 4 bases and J 4 bases, with 16 bases left between them. Germline V gene data show CDR1 as LNHDA and CDR2 as SQIVND (reference sequence).

In this sample, this clone turned up a few times. This chain joins TRBV2 and TRBJ1-6; D possibly corresponds to TRBD1 (5 bases). With 4 bases removed from V and 7 bases from J, the gap between germline ends came to 14 bases. CDR1 is SNHLY, CDR2 FYNNEI, per germline. CDR3 size: 15 residues. Written as DNA, the CDR3 is TGTGCCAGCAGTGTATTGTCAGGGCGGAATTCACCCCTCCACTTT. Its protein product is CASSVLSGRNSPLHF. Using reference TRBV2 and TRBJ1-6 for the parts outside the CDR3, the full variable domain is EPEVTQTPSHQVTQMGQEVILRCVPISNHLYFYWYRQILGQKVEFLVSFYNNEISEKSEIFDDQFSVERPDGSNFTLKIRSTKLEDSAMYFCASSVLSGRNSPLHFGNGTRLTVT.

The CDR3 loop is CASSHPGTGFNNEQFF. CDR3 nucleotides: TGTGCCAGCAGCCACCCCGGGACAGGGTTCAACAATGAGCAGTTCTTC. The gene calls are TRBV11-2 and TRBJ2-1, with 9 nucleotides matching TRBD1. Germline V lookup: CDR1 SGHAT, CDR2 FQNNGV. The CDR3 loop spans 16 amino acids. V lost 5 bases and J lost 5; bases outside the gene matches: 10. The full variable domain, rest sourced from reference TRBV11-2 and TRBJ2-1, is EAGVAQSPRYKIIEKRQSVAFWCNPISGHATLYWYQQILGQGPKLLIQFQNNGVVDDSQLPKDRFSAERLKGVDSTLKIQPAKLEDSAVYLCASSHPGTGFNNEQFFGPGTRLTVL.

Worth noting for this clone: Since a much larger clone is just one base distant, this may be a read error. The chain combines TRBV11-3 with TRBJ2-7; 9 bases align to TRBD1. The CDR3 sequence is 13 residues long. Trimming at V came to 5 bases and at J to 3 bases, leaving 2 bases not matched to a gene. Germline CDR1 SGHNT, CDR2 YENEEA. The CDR3 sequence is CASSRDRDYEQYF. The DNA for the CDR3 is TGTGCCAGCAGCCGGGACAGGGACTACGAGCAGTACTTC.

Turning to this clone: The same CDR3 also results from other DNA sequences found in this sample. The rearrangement joins TRBV6-5 to TRBJ2-5; TRBD1 is a possible D gene (5 bases). This CDR3 has 14 residues. Trimming took 0 bases from V and 2 from J, leaving 7 bases between them. CDR1 is MNHEY and CDR2 is SVGAGI in the germline V gene. CDR3 sequence (DNA): TGTGCCAGCAGTTACTCGGCAGGGCAAGAGACCCAGTACTTC. It specifies CASSYSAGQETQYF.

The rearrangement links TRBV10-3 to TRBJ1-2; 9 bases are a match to TRBD1. Per germline, CDR1 ENHRY and CDR2 SYGVKD. J gave up 11 bases and V 3 bases, and 13 bases lay outside the gene matches. The CDR3 is 15 residues long. This CDR3 reads CAISESGQGINLYTF. CDR3 DNA: TGTGCCATCAGTGAAAGTGGACAGGGGATCAATTTATACACCTTC.

A single count supports this clone. The genes are TRBV29-1 and TRBJ2-1; 7 nucleotides align to TRBD2. The germline CDR1 and CDR2 sequences are SQVTM and ANQGSEA. The CDR3 is made up of 14 amino acids. The CDR3 loop is CSASRDYSYNEQFF. As DNA, the CDR3 is TGCAGTGCCAGCCGGGACTACTCCTACAATGAGCAGTTCTTC.

The V call is TRBV7-9, the J call TRBJ1-3, with D maybe TRBD1 (5 bases). V gave up 1 base and J gave up 0 bases, with 13 bases separating them. Per the germline V gene, CDR1 is SEHNR and CDR2 is FQNEAQ (reference sequence). CDR3 length: 17 residues. As DNA, the CDR3 is TGTGCCAGCAGCTTAGGTTGGGAGAGGGGCTCTGGAAACACCATATATTTT. It yields the protein CASSLGWERGSGNTIYF.

The chain links TRBV7-2 to TRBJ2-2; D is possibly TRBD2 (6 bases). This CDR3 is built from 17 residues. V was clipped by 2 bases and J by 3 bases, with 16 bases between them. CDR1 SGHTA and CDR2 FQGNSA come from the germline V gene. CDR3 amino acids: CASSLFVTGVDTGELFF. CDR3 DNA: TGTGCCAGCAGCTTATTCGTTACGGGGGTTGACACCGGGGAGCTGTTTTTT.

The V gene is TRBV10-3, the J gene TRBJ2-7, with TRBD1 matching over 9 bases. The CDR3 covers 13 residues. Germline V CDR1 and CDR2: ENHRY, SYGVKD. V lost 5 bases and J lost 5; bases outside the gene matches: 4. The CDR3 region is CAISIRDRDEQYF. DNA for the CDR3: TGTGCCATCAGTATCCGGGACAGGGACGAGCAGTACTTC.

This clone was seen a single time. This likely stems from a read error, as it lies one base from a far larger clone. The conserved phenylalanine or tryptophan is not found at the CDR3 terminus, so this likely reflects a read error. This chain links TRBV7-6 with TRBJ1-5; D gene uncertain. Germline V lookup: CDR1 SGHVS, CDR2 FNYEAQ. The CDR3 loop spans 13 amino acids. The ends were cut back, 3 bases at V and 5 bases at J, with 8 bases in the middle. The CDR3 region is CASSFSADQPQHL. CDR3 bases: TGTGCCAGCAGCTTCTCGGCGGATCAGCCCCAGCATCTT.

The sample holds one count of this clone. The rearrangement uses TRBV9 and TRBJ2-7; TRBD1 matches at 9 bases. The germline V gene encodes CDR1 SGDLS and CDR2 YYNGEE. The CDR3 extends over 15 amino acids. V shed 0 bases and J 5 bases; nucleotides not matched to a gene: 6. The CDR3 loop reads CASSVEGTGKDEQYF. The DNA of the CDR3 is TGTGCCAGCAGCGTAGAAGGGACAGGGAAAGACGAGCAGTACTTC. Full variable domain (remainder filled in from reference TRBV9 and TRBJ2-7): DSGVTQTPKHLITATGQRVTLRCSPRSGDLSVYWYQQSLDQGLQFLIQYYNGEERAKGNILERFSAQQFPDLHSELNLSSLELGDSALYFCASSVEGTGKDEQYFGPGTRLTVT.

The V call is TRBV6-1, the J call TRBJ2-3; maybe TRBD2 (7 bases). The CDR3 totals 16 residues. V gave up 1 base and J gave up 2 bases, with 13 bases separating them. From germline, CDR1 is MNHNS and CDR2 SASEGT. The CDR3 spells CASSEEWGGPTDTQYF. CDR3 sequence (DNA): TGTGCCAGCAGTGAAGAGTGGGGGGGCCCCACAGATACGCAGTATTTT.

The chain couples TRBV19 to TRBJ2-7, with D perhaps TRBD1 (5 bases). The germline gives CDR1 LNHDA, CDR2 SQIVND (reference sequence). This CDR3 comprises 14 residues. Deletions cut 3 bases from V and 5 bases from J, with 14 bases between. The CDR3, as DNA: TGTGCCAGTAGTATCAGGGCAGGGCCCCACGAGCAGTACTTC. It codes for CASSIRAGPHEQYF.

The rearrangement links TRBV5-6 to TRBJ1-2; 9 bases align to TRBD1. The CDR3 sequence is 16 residues long. The germline V gene encodes CDR1 SGHDT and CDR2 YYEEEE. V lost 0 bases, J lost 6 bases, and 9 bases stayed unmatched. CDR3 amino acids: CASSLVRDRVLNGYTF. Written as DNA, the CDR3 is TGTGCCAGCAGCTTGGTTCGGGACAGGGTGTTGAATGGCTACACCTTC.

The rearrangement joins TRBV18 to TRBJ1-2; TRBD1 aligns across 7 bases. The CDR3 runs 13 residues. The germline CDR1 and CDR2 sequences are KGHSH and LQKENI. J was trimmed by 8 bases and V by 6 bases; bases with no gene match: 9. CDR3 sequence: CASSLEGARGYTF. The CDR3, as DNA: TGTGCCAGCTCGCTCGAGGGGGCGCGGGGCTACACCTTC.

The V call is TRBV19, the J call TRBJ1-6; no clear D. Between the trimmed V and J ends, which lost 5 bases and 3 bases, there was a span of 5 bases. CDR1 and CDR2 (germline): LNHDA, SQIVND (reference sequence). This CDR3 is built from 13 residues. The CDR3 nucleotides read TGTGCCAGTAGTCAAATCTATAATTCACCCCTCCACTTT. Its protein is CASSQIYNSPLHF.

The chain recombines TRBV19 with TRBJ1-3; TRBD1 agrees at 7 bases. The CDR3 totals 14 residues. The germline V gene encodes CDR1 LNHDA and CDR2 SQIVND (reference sequence). The ends lost 6 bases at V and 2 bases at J; junction bases unmatched: 4. The CDR3 DNA is TGTGCCAGTAGGACCGACAGGGCTGGAAACACCATATATTTT. It yields the protein CASRTDRAGNTIYF.

The chain combines TRBV18 with TRBJ2-7; 10 bases align to TRBD1. Germline-derived CDR1 and CDR2 are KGHSH and LQKENI. V shed 1 base and J 5 bases; nucleotides not matched to a gene: 5. The CDR3 contains 15 residues. This CDR3 reads CASSPRGQGHHEQYF. Here the CDR3 DNA reads TGTGCCAGCTCACCACGGGGACAGGGGCATCACGAGCAGTACTTC.

The rearrangement joins TRBV7-9 to TRBJ1-5; D is unresolved. This CDR3 has 15 amino acids. The V and J ends lost 0 bases and 2 bases respectively, with 8 bases between them. The germline CDR1 and CDR2 sequences are SEHNR and FQNEAQ (reference sequence). CDR3 DNA sequence: TGTGCCAGCAGCTTAGCACTGGGTGGCAATCAGCCCCAGCATTTT. Encoded protein: CASSLALGGNQPQHF.

V and J are TRBV6-6 and TRBJ1-1; D unresolved. The V gene's germline CDR1 is MNHNY and CDR2 SVGAGI (reference sequence). This CDR3 has 9 residues. The CDR3 coding sequence is TGTGCAGCGGGAGGGGAAGCTTTCTTT. Translation gives CAAGGEAFF.

This clone was counted at least ten times. The CDR3 sequence: CAISDGADYSNQPQHF. The CDR3, as DNA: TGTGCCATCAGTGATGGGGCGGACTATAGCAATCAGCCCCAGCATTTT. The chain employs TRBV10-3 and TRBJ1-5, with TRBD1 as a possible D gene (5 bases). V was clipped by 3 bases and J by 0 bases, with 12 bases between them. Per germline, CDR1 ENHRY and CDR2 SYGVKD. CDR3 length: 16 amino acids.

The chain couples TRBV27 to TRBJ1-5; D gene ambiguous. The CDR3 runs to 14 residues. Germline V gives CDR1 MNHEY, CDR2 SMNVEV (reference sequence). The V end lost 2 bases, the J end lost 3 bases, and 8 bases lay between the germline ends. In nucleotides, the CDR3 is TGTGCCAGCAGTTTAGGGAACTACAATCAGCCCCAGCATTTT. Protein product: CASSLGNYNQPQHF.

V is TRBV6-6 and J is TRBJ1-1; D is undetermined. The CDR3 sequence is 11 residues long. V shed 7 bases and J shed 6 bases, with 9 bases lying between them. Germline CDR1 is MNHNY and CDR2 is SVGAGI (reference sequence). Here the CDR3 DNA reads TGTGCCAGCAAAATTACAGCTGAAGCTTTCTTT. Translating gives CASKITAEAFF.

The chain recombines TRBV10-3 with TRBJ2-3; D not resolved. The CDR3 consists of 13 residues. V lost 8 bases, J lost 6 bases, and 15 bases lay in between. Germline V gene sequence: CDR1 ENHRY, CDR2 SYGVKD. The CDR3 DNA is TGTGCCATCTACCAGGACCGGTCGGATACGCAGTATTTT. The encoded protein is CAIYQDRSDTQYF.

This clone was found a few times. V and J are TRBV27 and TRBJ1-4; D perhaps matches TRBD1 (6 bases). CDR1 is MNHEY, CDR2 SMNVEV, per germline (reference sequence). This CDR3 is 15 amino acids long. V lost 4 bases and J 4 bases, leaving 13 bases between the germline ends. CDR3 sequence: CASSYRTAFNEKLFF. DNA for the CDR3: TGTGCCAGCAGTTACCGGACAGCTTTTAATGAAAAACTGTTTTTT.